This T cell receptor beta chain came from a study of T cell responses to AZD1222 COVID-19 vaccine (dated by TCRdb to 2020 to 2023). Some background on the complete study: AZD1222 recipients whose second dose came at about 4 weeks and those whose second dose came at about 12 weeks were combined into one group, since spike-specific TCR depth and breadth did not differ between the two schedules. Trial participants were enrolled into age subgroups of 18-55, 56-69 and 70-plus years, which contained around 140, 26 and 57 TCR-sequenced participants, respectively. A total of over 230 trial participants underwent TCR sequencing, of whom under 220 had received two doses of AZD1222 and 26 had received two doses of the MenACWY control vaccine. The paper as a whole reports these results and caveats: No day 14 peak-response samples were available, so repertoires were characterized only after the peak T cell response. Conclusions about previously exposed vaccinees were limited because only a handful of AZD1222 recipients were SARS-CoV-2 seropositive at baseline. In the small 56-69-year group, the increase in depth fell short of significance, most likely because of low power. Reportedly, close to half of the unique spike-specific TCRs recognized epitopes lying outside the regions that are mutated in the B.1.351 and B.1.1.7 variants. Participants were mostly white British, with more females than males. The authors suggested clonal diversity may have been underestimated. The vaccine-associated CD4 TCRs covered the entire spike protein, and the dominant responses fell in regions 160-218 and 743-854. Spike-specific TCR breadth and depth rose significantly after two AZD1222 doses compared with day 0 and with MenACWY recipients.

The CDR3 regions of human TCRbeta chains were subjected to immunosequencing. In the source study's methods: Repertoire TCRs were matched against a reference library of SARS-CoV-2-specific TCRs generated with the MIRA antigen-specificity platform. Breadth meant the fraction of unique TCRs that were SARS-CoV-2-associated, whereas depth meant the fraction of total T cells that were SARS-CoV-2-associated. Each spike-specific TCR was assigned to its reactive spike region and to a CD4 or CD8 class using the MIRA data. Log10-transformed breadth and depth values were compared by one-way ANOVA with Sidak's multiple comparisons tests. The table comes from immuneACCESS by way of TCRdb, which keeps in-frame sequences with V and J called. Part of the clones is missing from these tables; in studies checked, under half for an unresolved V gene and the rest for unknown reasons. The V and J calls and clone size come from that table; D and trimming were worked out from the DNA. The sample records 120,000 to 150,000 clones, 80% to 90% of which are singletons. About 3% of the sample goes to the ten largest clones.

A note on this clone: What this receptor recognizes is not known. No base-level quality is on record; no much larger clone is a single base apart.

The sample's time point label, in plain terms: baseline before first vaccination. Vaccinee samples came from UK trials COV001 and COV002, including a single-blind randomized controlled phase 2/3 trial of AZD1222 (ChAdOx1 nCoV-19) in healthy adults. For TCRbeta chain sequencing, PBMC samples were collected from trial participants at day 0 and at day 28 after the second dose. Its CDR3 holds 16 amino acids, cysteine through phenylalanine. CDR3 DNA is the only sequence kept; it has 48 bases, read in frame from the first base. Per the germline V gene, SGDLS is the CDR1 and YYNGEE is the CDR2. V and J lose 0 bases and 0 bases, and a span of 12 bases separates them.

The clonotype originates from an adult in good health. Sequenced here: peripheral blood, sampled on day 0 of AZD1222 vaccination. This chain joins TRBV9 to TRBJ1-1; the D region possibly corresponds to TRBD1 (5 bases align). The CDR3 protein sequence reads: CASSVEGNSMNTEAFF. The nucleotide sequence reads TGTGCCAGCAGCGTAGAGGGGAACAGTATGAACACTGAAGCTTTCTTT.